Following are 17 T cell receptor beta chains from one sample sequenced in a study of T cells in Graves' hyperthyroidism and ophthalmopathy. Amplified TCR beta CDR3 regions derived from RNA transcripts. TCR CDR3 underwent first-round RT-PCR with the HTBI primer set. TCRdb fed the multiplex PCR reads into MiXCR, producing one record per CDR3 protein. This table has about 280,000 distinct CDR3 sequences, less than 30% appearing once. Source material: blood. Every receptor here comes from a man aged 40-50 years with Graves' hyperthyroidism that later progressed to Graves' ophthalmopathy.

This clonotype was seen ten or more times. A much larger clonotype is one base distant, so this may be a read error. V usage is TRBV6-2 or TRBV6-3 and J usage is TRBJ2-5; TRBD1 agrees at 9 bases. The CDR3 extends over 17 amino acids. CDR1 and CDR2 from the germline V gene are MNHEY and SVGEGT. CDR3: CASSYLQPDRGREAQYF. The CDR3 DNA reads TGTGCCAGCAGTTACCTTCAGCCGGACAGGGGTCGAGAGGCCCAGTACTTC.

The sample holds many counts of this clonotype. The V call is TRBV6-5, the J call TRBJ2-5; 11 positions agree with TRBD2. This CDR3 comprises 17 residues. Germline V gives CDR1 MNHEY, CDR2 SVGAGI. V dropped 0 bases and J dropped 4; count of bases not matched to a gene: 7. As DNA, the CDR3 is TGTGCCAGCAGTTACTCTATTACTAGCGGGAGCCGAGAGACCCAGTACTTC. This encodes CASSYSITSGSRETQYF.

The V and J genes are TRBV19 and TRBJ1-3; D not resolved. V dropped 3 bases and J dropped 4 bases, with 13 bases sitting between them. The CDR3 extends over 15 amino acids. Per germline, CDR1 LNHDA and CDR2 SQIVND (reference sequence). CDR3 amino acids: CASSIPVAAGNTIYF. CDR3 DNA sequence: TGTGCCAGTAGTATTCCGGTTGCAGCAGGAAACACCATATATTTT.

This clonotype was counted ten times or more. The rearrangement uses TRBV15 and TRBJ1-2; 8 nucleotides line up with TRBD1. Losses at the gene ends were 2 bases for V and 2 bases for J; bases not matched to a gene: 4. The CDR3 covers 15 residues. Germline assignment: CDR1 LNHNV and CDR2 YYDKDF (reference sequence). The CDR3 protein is CATSRSTGGNYGYTF. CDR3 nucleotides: TGTGCCACCAGCAGAAGTACAGGGGGAAACTATGGCTACACCTTC.

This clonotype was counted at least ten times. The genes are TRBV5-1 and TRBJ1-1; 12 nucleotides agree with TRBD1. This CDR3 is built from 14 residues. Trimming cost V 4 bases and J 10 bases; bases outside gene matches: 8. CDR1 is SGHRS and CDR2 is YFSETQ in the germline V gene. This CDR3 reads CASSPGGQGAAAFF. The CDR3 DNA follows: TGCGCCAGCAGCCCGGGGGGACAGGGGGCCGCAGCTTTCTTT.

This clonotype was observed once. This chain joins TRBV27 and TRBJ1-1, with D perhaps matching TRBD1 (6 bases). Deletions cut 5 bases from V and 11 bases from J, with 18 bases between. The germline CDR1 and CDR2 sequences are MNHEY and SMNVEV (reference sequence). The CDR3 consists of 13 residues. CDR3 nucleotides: TGTGCCAGCAGTAGTCTGGGGGGCGCGAGGGCTTTCTTT. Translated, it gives CASSSLGGARAFF.

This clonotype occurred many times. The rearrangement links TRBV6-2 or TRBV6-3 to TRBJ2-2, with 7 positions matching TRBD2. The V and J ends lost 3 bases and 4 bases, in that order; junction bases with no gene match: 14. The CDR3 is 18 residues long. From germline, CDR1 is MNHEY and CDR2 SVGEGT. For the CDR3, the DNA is TGTGCCAGCAGTTATCTGACTAGCTCCCTGGCTGGCACCGGGGAGCTGTTTTTT. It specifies CASSYLTSSLAGTGELFF.

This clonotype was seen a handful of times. CDR3 loop: CASSQGLADTGELFF. The CDR3 bases are TGTGCCAGCAGCCAAGGACTAGCGGACACCGGGGAGCTGTTTTTT. The rearrangement links TRBV7-9 to TRBJ2-2; 10 bases line up with TRBD2. There are 15 residues in the CDR3. The ends lost 5 bases at V and 3 bases at J; junction bases unmatched: 3. Germline V gene lookup returns CDR1 SEHNR and CDR2 FQNEAQ (reference sequence).

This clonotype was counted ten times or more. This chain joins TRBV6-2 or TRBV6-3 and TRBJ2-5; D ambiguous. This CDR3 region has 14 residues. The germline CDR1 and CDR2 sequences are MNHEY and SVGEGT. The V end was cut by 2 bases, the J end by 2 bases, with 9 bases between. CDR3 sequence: CASSYRARQETQYF. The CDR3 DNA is TGTGCCAGCAGTTACCGGGCCAGACAAGAGACCCAGTACTTC.

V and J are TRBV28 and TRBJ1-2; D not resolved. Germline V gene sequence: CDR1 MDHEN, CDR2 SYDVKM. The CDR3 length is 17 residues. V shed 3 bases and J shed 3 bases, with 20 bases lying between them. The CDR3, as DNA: TGTGCCAGCAGTTTGGGCGGGGTCGTGTATAACCACTATGGCTACACCTTC. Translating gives CASSLGGVVYNHYGYTF.

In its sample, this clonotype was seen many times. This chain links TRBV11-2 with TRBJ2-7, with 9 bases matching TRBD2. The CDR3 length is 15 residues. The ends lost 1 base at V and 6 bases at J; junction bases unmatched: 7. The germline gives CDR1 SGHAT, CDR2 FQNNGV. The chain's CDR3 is CASSLVPSGMGEQYF. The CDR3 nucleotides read TGTGCCAGCAGCTTAGTTCCTAGCGGGATGGGCGAGCAGTACTTC.

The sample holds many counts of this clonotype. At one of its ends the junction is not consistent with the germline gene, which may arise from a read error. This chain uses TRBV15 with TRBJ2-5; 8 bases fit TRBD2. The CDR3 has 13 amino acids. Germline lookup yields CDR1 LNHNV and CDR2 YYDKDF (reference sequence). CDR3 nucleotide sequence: TGTGCCACCAGGAGAGCGGGGGAAGAGACCCAGTACTTC. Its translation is CATRRAGEETQYF.

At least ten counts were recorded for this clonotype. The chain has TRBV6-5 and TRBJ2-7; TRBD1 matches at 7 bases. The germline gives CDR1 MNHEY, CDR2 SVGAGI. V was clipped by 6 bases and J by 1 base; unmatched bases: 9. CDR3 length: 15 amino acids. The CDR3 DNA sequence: TGTGCCAGCAGCCCACTCAGGGGACAGTCCTACGAGCAGTACTTC. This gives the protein CASSPLRGQSYEQYF.

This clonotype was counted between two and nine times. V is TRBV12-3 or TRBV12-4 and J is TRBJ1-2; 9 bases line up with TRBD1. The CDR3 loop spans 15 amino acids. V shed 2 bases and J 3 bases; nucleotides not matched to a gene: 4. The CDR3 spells CASSLSGQGDYGYTF. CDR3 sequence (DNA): TGTGCCAGCAGTTTATCGGGACAGGGTGACTATGGCTACACCTTC.

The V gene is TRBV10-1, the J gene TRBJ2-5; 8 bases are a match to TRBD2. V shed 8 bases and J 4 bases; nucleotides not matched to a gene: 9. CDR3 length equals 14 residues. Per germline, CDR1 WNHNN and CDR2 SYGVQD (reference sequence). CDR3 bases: TGCGCCAGCGGGCCGGGGGGGGCCGGAGAGACCCAGTACTTC. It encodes CASGPGGAGETQYF.

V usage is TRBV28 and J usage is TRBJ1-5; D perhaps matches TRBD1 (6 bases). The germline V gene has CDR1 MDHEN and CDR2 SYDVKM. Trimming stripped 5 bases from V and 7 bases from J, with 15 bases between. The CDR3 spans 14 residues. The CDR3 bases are TGTGCCAGCAGTCCCAGAATAGGGGGGCAGCCCCAGCATTTT. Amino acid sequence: CASSPRIGGQPQHF.

CDR3 coding DNA: TGTGCCAGCAGCCTTCGGGACATTGACACTGAAGCTTTCTTT. Translated: CASSLRDIDTEAFF. The chain carries TRBV11-1 and TRBJ1-1, with TRBD1 as a possible D gene (6 bases). Germline V gives CDR1 SGHAT, CDR2 FQDESV (reference sequence). Between the trimmed V and J ends, which lost 5 bases and 3 bases, there was a span of 13 bases. The CDR3 consists of 14 residues.